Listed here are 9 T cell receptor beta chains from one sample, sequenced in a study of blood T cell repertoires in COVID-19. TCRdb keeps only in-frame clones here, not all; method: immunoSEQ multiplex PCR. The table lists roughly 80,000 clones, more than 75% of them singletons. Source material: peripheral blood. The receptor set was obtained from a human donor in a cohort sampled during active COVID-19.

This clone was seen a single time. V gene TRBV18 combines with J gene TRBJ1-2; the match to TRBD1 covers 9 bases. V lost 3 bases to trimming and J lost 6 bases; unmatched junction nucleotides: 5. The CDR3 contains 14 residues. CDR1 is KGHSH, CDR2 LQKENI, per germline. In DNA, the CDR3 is TGTGCCAGCTCACCGGGACAGGGAAGGGATGGCTACACCTTC. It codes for CASSPGQGRDGYTF.

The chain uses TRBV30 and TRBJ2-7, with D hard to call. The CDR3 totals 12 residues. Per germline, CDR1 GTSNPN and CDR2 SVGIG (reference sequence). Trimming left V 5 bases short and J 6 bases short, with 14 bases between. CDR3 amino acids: CAWGIRVGEQYF. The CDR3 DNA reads TGTGCCTGGGGAATTCGGGTCGGCGAGCAGTACTTC.

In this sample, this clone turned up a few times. The CDR3 nucleotides are TGTGCCAGCAGCCCGGGCGGGGTCAGGAATGAGCAGTTCTTC. As protein: CASSPGGVRNEQFF. The chain couples TRBV2 to TRBJ2-1, with a possible D match to TRBD2 (6 bases). The ends were cut back, 6 bases at V and 7 bases at J, with 16 bases in the middle. The CDR3 sequence is 14 residues long. Germline V gene lookup returns CDR1 SNHLY and CDR2 FYNNEI.

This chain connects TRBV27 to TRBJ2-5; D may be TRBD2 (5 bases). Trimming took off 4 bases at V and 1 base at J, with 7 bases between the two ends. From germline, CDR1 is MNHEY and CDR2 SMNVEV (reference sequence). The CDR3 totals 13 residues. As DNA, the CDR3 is TGTGCCAGCAGTTACGCGGGCCAAGAGACCCAGTACTTC. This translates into CASSYAGQETQYF.

The CDR3 sequence: CASSPGTGWGNTEAFF. CDR3 coding DNA: TGTGCCAGCTCACCCGGGACAGGGTGGGGGAACACTGAAGCTTTCTTT. The chain is built from TRBV18 and TRBJ1-1; 9 bases line up with TRBD1. CDR1 and CDR2 from the germline V gene are KGHSH and LQKENI. The CDR3 sequence is 16 residues long. With V trimmed by 3 bases and J by 1 base, 6 bases remained unmatched.

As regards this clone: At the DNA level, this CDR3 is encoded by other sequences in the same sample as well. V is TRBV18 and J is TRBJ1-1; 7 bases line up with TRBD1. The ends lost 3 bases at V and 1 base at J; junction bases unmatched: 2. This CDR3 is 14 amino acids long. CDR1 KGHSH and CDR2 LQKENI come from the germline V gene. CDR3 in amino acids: CASSPAGGNTEAFF. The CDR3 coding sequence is TGTGCCAGCTCACCGGCAGGGGGGAACACTGAAGCTTTCTTT.

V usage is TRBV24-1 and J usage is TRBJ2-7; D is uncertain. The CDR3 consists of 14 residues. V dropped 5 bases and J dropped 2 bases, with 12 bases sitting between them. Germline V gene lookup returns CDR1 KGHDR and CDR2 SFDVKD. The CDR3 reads CATSGGLETYEQYF. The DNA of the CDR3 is TGTGCCACCAGTGGAGGTCTCGAGACCTACGAGCAGTACTTC.

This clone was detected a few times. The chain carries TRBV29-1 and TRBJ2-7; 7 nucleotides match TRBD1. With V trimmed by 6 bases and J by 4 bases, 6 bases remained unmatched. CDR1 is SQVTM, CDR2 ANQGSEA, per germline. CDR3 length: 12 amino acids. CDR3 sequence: CSVSGQTYEQYF. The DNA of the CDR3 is TGCAGCGTCTCGGGACAGACATACGAGCAGTACTTC.

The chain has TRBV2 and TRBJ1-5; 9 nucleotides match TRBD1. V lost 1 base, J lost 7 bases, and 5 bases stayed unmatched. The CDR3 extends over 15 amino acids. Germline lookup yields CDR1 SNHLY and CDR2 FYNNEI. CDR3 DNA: TGTGCCAGCAGTGAAGGGGGACAGGGCGGCCAGCCCCAGCATTTT. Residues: CASSEGGQGGQPQHF.